The clone carrying this T cell receptor beta chain was seen only a few times. Germline values: CDR1 SNHLY, CDR2 FYNNEI. The trim removed 6 bases at V and 3 bases at J, leaving 5 bases unmatched. The CDR3 contains 16 residues. TCRdb processed the PCR reads anew with MiXCR; each CDR3 protein has one entry. In the table there are roughly 320,000 distinct CDR3 sequences, about 20% of which are singletons. The data were obtained in a study of molecular identifiers for immune sequencing clone quantification. Study summary: In replicates, RNA taken from approximately 22,000 or 94,000 naive CD8 cells was divided five ways, and four portions underwent sequencing.

This chain links TRBV2 with TRBJ2-1; 13 bases align to TRBD2. This clonotype was obtained from a human donor in good health. Some libraries in this study had Jurkat cell RNA spiked in. The sequenced sample consisted of naive CD8+ T cells from blood, with Jurkat cell RNA spiked in. Sample subset: FACS-sorted CD8+CD4-CCR7+CD45RA+ naive T cells. The CDR3 DNA reads as TGTGCCAGCAGGTGGACTAGCGGGGGTCTCTACAATGAGCAGTTCTTC. It codes for CASRWTSGGLYNEQFF.